This entry features one T cell receptor beta chain sequence. In germline, CDR1 is MNHNS, CDR2 SASEGT. Trimming took 3 bases from V and 2 from J; bases not matched to a gene: 7. The CDR3 covers 15 residues. Only in-frame clones appear in the TCRdb table, and some are missing; sequencing was by immunoSEQ multiplex PCR. The sample holds roughly 230,000 clones, 80% to 95% seen once. This entry comes from a study of blood T cell repertoires in COVID-19. What was sequenced was peripheral blood. This receptor was identified in a man aged 30 to 39 with COVID-19, enrolled during active disease. The J gene is TRBJ2-7, the V gene TRBV6-1; 7 bases are shared with TRBD1. The CDR3: CASSDRDRDTYEQYF. The CDR3, as DNA: TGTGCCAGCAGTGACCGGGACAGAGATACCTACGAGCAGTACTTC.